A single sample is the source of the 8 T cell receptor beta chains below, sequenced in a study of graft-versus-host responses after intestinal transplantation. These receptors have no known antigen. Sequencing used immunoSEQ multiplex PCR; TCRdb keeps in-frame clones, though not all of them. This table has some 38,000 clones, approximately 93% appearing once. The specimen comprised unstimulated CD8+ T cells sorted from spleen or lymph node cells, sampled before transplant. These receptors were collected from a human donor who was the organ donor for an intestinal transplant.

CDR3 residues: CASSLYPVWRGMRNEQFF. The CDR3 DNA reads TGTGCCAGCAGCTTGTATCCGGTGTGGCGGGGGATGAGGAATGAGCAGTTCTTC. The chain carries TRBV5-4 and TRBJ2-1; 7 nucleotides line up with TRBD2. This CDR3 region has 18 residues. Germline V lookup: CDR1 SGHNT, CDR2 YYREEE (reference sequence). J gave up 7 bases and V 1 base, and 17 bases lay outside the gene matches.

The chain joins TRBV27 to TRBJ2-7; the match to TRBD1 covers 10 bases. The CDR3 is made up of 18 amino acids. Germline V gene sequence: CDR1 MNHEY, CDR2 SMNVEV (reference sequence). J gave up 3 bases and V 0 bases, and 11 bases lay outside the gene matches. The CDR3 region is CASSLSKFHGQGDYEQYF. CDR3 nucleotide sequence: TGTGCCAGCAGTTTATCAAAGTTCCACGGACAGGGGGACTACGAGCAGTACTTC.

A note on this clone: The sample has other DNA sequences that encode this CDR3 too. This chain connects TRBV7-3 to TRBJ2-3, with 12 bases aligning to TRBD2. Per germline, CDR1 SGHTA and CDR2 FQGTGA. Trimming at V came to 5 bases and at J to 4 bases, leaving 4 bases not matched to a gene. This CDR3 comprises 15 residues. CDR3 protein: CASSLAGGPPDTQYF. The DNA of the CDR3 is TGTGCCAGCAGCCTAGCGGGAGGGCCCCCAGATACGCAGTATTTT.

The CDR3: CSVVGRERGEQFF. In nucleotides, the CDR3 is TGCAGCGTTGTGGGACGGGAGAGAGGGGAGCAGTTCTTC. This chain joins TRBV29-1 and TRBJ2-1, with D perhaps matching TRBD2 (6 bases). This CDR3 is 13 amino acids long. Trimming left V 4 bases short and J 10 bases short, with 17 bases between. Germline V gene data show CDR1 as SQVTM and CDR2 as ANQGSEA.

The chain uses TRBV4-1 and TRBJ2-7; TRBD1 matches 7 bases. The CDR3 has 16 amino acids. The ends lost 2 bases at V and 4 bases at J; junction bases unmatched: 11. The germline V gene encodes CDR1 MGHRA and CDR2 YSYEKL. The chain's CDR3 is CASSQFPRGRGYEQYF. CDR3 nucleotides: TGCGCCAGCAGCCAATTTCCTAGGGGGCGCGGATACGAGCAGTACTTC.

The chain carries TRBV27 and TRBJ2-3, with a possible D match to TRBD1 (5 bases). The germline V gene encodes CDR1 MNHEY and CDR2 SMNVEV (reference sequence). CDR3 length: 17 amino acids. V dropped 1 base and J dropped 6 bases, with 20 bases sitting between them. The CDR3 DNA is TGTGCCAGCAGTTTATTAGGGGATGGCAGACGCTGGGATACGCAGTATTTT. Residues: CASSLLGDGRRWDTQYF.

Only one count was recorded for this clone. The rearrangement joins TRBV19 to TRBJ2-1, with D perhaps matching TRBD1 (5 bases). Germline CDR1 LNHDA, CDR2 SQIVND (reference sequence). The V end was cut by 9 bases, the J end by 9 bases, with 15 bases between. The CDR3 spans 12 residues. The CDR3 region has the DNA TGTGCCAGCAGCCCAGGGTCAGGTGAGCAGTTCTTC. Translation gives CASSPGSGEQFF.

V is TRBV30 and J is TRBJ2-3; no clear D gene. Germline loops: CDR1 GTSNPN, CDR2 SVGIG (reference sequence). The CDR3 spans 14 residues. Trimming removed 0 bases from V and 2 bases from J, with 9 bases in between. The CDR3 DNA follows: TGTGCCTGGAGTGTGTCAAGGTTCACAGATACGCAGTATTTT. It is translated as CAWSVSRFTDTQYF.